The clone carrying this T cell receptor (beta chain) is a singleton in its sample. Its antigen is currently unknown. In the same sample, other DNA sequences code for this CDR3. With 5 bases removed from V and 1 base from J, the gap between germline ends came to 5 bases. The CDR3 has 12 amino acids. Germline V gives CDR1 SGHTA, CDR2 FQGNSA. Repertoires were generated with immunoSEQ multiplex PCR, while TCRdb's copy carries only in-frame clones and drops some. The sample contains more than 450,000 clones, approximately 79% of which appear only once. This sample is part of a study of shared clonotypes between healthy human individuals. Across the whole study: A couple of women and a few men aged 18 to 49 made up the donors. Study-level points and caveats: Donor clonotype sharing was expected to depend on sequencing depth.

This sequence originates from a woman aged 40 to 50 in good health. Some clones in this sample may be carry-over from other donors' samples. Sequencing input: PBMCs. The chain links TRBV7-2 to TRBJ1-1; D not certain. The CDR3 nucleotides are TGTGCCAGCAGCAGACAGAACACTGAAGCTTTCTTT. Protein product: CASSRQNTEAFF.